Following are 30 T cell receptor beta chains from one sample sequenced in a study of blood T cell repertoires in COVID-19 (dated by TCRdb to between 2020 and 2021). The library was prepared using the immunoSEQ multiplex PCR assay. TCRdb took over this immuneACCESS table, retaining in-frame rearrangements with V and J assigned. Such tables are incomplete; in checked studies, under half of the missing clones stem from an unresolved V gene, and the remainder is unexplained. Across this sample there are some 96,000 clones, with 70% to 80% seen only once. The ten largest clones capture around 10% of the sample. The sample was peripheral blood. The receptors here all came from a woman in her 70s with acute or convalescent COVID-19.

The chain links TRBV19 to TRBJ2-7; tentatively, D is TRBD2 (5 bases). The germline CDR1 and CDR2 sequences are LNHDA and SQIVND (reference sequence). Between the trimmed V and J ends, which lost 6 bases and 1 base, there was a span of 13 bases. The CDR3 totals 14 residues. CDR3 protein: CASRETRDSYEQYF. The CDR3 nucleotides are TGTGCCAGTAGGGAAACCCGGGATTCCTACGAGCAGTACTTC.

This rearrangement joins TRBV28 to TRBJ1-1; weak D call: TRBD1 (6 bases). Trimming pared 3 bases from V and 8 bases from J, leaving 16 bases between. Germline CDR1 MDHEN, CDR2 SYDVKM. The CDR3 spans 14 residues. CDR3 sequence reads: CASSFRGEGAEAFF. CDR3 DNA sequence: TGTGCCAGCAGTTTTAGGGGGGAGGGCGCCGAAGCTTTCTTT.

This chain links TRBV28 with TRBJ1-5; TRBD1 is a possible D gene (5 bases). Germline CDR1 MDHEN, CDR2 SYDVKM. Trimming removed 6 bases from V and 2 bases from J, with 20 bases in between. The CDR3 spans 17 residues. CDR3 in amino acids: CASRPTLPRGGNQPQHF. The CDR3 region has the DNA TGTGCCAGCAGACCGACCCTCCCCCGGGGGGGCAATCAGCCCCAGCATTTT.

The chain has TRBV30 and TRBJ1-2, with TRBD1 matching over 7 bases. This CDR3 comprises 13 residues. In germline, CDR1 is GTSNPN, CDR2 SVGIG (reference sequence). J gave up 9 bases and V 8 bases, and 15 bases lay outside the gene matches. The CDR3 DNA is TGTGCCGCCGATGAACAGGGGTTTATGAGCTACACCTTC. The encoded protein is CAADEQGFMSYTF. The full variable domain, with the rest looked up from reference TRBV30 and TRBJ1-2, is SQTIHQWPATLVQPVGSPLSLECTVEGTSNPNLYWYRQAAGRGLQLLFYSVGIGQISSEVPQNLSASRPQDRQFILSSKKLLLSDSGFYLCAADEQGFMSYTFGSGTRLTVV.

The gene calls are TRBV18 and TRBJ1-2; tentatively, D is TRBD1 (6 bases). Trimming removed 2 bases at V and 5 bases at J, with 12 bases between. CDR3 length: 14 amino acids. From germline, CDR1 is KGHSH and CDR2 LQKENI. In nucleotides, the CDR3 is TGTGCCAGCTCACCAAGGACAGCGATTTATGGCTACACCTTC. As protein: CASSPRTAIYGYTF.

The chain carries TRBV18 and TRBJ2-6, with TRBD1 matching over 7 bases. The V gene's germline CDR1 is KGHSH and CDR2 LQKENI. V shed 3 bases and J 4 bases; nucleotides not matched to a gene: 3. The CDR3 totals 15 residues. As DNA, the CDR3 is TGTGCCAGCTCACCGACAGGGTGGGGGGCCAACGTCCTGACTTTC. Translation gives CASSPTGWGANVLTF.

The chain carries TRBV5-6 and TRBJ1-1; D gene unclear. This CDR3 is built from 13 residues. Germline lookup yields CDR1 SGHDT and CDR2 YYEEEE. V was shortened by 2 bases and J by 0 bases, with 5 bases between the two germline ends. The CDR3 protein is CASSFYMNTEAFF. The CDR3 DNA reads TGTGCCAGCAGCTTTTACATGAACACTGAAGCTTTCTTT.

The chain employs TRBV12-3 or TRBV12-4 and TRBJ1-1; no firm D call. This CDR3 spans 12 amino acids. V gave up 5 bases and J gave up 1 base, with 5 bases separating them. For the CDR3, the DNA is TGTGCCAGCAGTCCCGGGAACACTGAAGCTTTCTTT. Residues: CASSPGNTEAFF.

The J gene is TRBJ2-6, the V gene TRBV6-5; the D is unclear. The germline V and J ends were trimmed by 5 bases and 2 bases, with 7 bases remaining between them. CDR3 length equals 14 residues. The germline CDR1 and CDR2 sequences are MNHEY and SVGAGI. The CDR3 region has the DNA TGTGCCAGCAGTCGTACAACTGGGGCCAACGTCCTGACTTTC. This translates into CASSRTTGANVLTF.

The J gene is TRBJ1-2, the V gene TRBV9; 12 bases line up with TRBD1. The length of the CDR3 is 21 residues. Germline trimming cut 2 bases from V and 1 base from J; bases unmatched to any gene: 18. The germline CDR1 and CDR2 sequences are SGDLS and YYNGEE. The CDR3 sequence: CASSVRGQGANLSPGNYGYTF. CDR3 DNA sequence: TGTGCCAGCAGCGTTCGGGGACAGGGGGCGAATTTGAGTCCTGGTAACTATGGCTACACCTTC.

The chain is built from TRBV12-3 or TRBV12-4 and TRBJ2-5; D may be TRBD1 (5 bases). The V gene lost 3 bases and the J gene lost 3 bases, with 8 bases spanning the gap. The CDR3 sequence is 13 residues long. The CDR3 is CASSFAGKETQYF. CDR3 sequence (DNA): TGTGCCAGCAGTTTCGCAGGGAAAGAGACCCAGTACTTC.

V usage is TRBV25-1 and J usage is TRBJ1-1, with D unclear. Germline loops: CDR1 MGHDK, CDR2 SYGVNS. The V end was cut by 8 bases, the J end by 1 base, with 11 bases between. The CDR3 extends over 13 amino acids. This CDR3 is CASSRGANTEAFF. Written as DNA, the CDR3 is TGTGCCAGCTCCCGGGGAGCGAACACTGAAGCTTTCTTT.

The J gene is TRBJ1-6, the V gene TRBV23-1; no clear D. TRBV23-1 is an ORF; its function is uncertain. This CDR3 region has 18 residues. V lost 1 base and J 7 bases, leaving 20 bases between the germline ends. The CDR3 protein is CASSQCSPVDQANSPLHF. For the CDR3, the DNA is TGCGCCAGCAGTCAATGCTCCCCCGTCGACCAGGCGAATTCACCCCTCCACTTT.

The chain employs TRBV20-1 and TRBJ2-7, with 9 nucleotides matching TRBD2. J lost 1 base, V lost 3 bases, and 7 bases had no gene match. This CDR3 comprises 15 residues. Germline V lookup: CDR1 DFQATT, CDR2 SNEGSKA (reference sequence). In nucleotides, the CDR3 is TGCAGTGCTAGTCCCCCTAGCGGGGTTTCCTACGAGCAGTACGTC. As protein: CSASPPSGVSYEQYV.

The sample holds one count of this clone. As DNA, the CDR3 is TGTGCCAGTAGGGCAGGATTTAACTATGGCTACACCTTC. The encoded protein is CASRAGFNYGYTF. The rearrangement joins TRBV19 to TRBJ1-2; no definite D call. Trimming took 6 bases from V and 1 from J, leaving 9 bases between them. The germline gives CDR1 LNHDA, CDR2 SQIVND (reference sequence). The CDR3 length is 13 residues.

J is TRBJ1-1 and V is TRBV5-1; D is possibly TRBD1 (6 bases). Trimming cost V 4 bases and J 0 bases, with 16 bases left between them. Germline V lookup: CDR1 SGHRS, CDR2 YFSETQ. The CDR3 runs 16 residues. The CDR3 DNA reads TGCGCCAGCAGCCCGTCCCGGACAGCGATGAACACTGAAGCTTTCTTT. Translated: CASSPSRTAMNTEAFF.

The chain employs TRBV27 and TRBJ2-2; tentative D call: TRBD1 (9 bases). This CDR3 has 16 amino acids. Trimming cost V 5 bases and J 1 base, with 14 bases left between them. CDR1 is MNHEY, CDR2 SMNVEV, per germline (reference sequence). CDR3 nucleotides: TGTGCCAGCAGTCGGGGGGGACAGGGGAACACCGGGGAGCTGTTTTTT. Its protein is CASSRGGQGNTGELFF.

J is TRBJ1-2 and V is TRBV19, with 7 bases aligning to TRBD1. CDR3 length equals 12 residues. CDR1 is LNHDA, CDR2 SQIVND, per germline (reference sequence). Trimming removed 5 bases from V and 7 bases from J; junction bases left unmatched: 4. CDR3: CASSPGTVGYTF. The CDR3 region has the DNA TGTGCCAGTAGTCCAGGGACAGTTGGCTACACCTTC.

The rearrangement joins TRBV5-5 to TRBJ1-5; 8 bases fit TRBD1. V dropped 4 bases and J dropped 5; count of bases not matched to a gene: 11. CDR1 is SGHKS and CDR2 is YYEKEE in the germline V gene (reference sequence). The CDR3 has 16 amino acids. The CDR3 spells CASSPSGGRGDQPQHF. The CDR3 bases are TGTGCCAGCAGCCCCTCAGGGGGCCGAGGTGATCAGCCCCAGCATTTT.

The chain links TRBV7-8 to TRBJ2-1; 10 bases fit TRBD2. Germline-derived CDR1 and CDR2 are SGHVS and FQNEAQ. V shed 3 bases and J 7 bases; nucleotides not matched to a gene: 6. The CDR3 loop spans 15 amino acids. The CDR3 sequence is CASSFQRGGGNEQFF. The DNA for the CDR3 is TGTGCCAGCAGCTTCCAGCGGGGGGGCGGGAATGAGCAGTTCTTC.

The chain employs TRBV4-2 and TRBJ1-2; 8 nucleotides agree with TRBD1. The germline gives CDR1 LGHNA, CDR2 YNFKEQ. With V trimmed by 1 base and J by 9 bases, 19 bases remained unmatched. This CDR3 is built from 18 residues. The CDR3 here is CASSQVSSPSGQGGSYTF. For the CDR3, the DNA is TGTGCCAGCAGCCAAGTTTCCTCCCCATCCGGACAGGGTGGTAGCTACACCTTC.

The gene calls are TRBV4-2 and TRBJ1-4; no firm D call. Germline V gene data show CDR1 as LGHNA and CDR2 as YNFKEQ. Trimming cost V 0 bases and J 10 bases, with 12 bases left between them. This CDR3 region has 14 residues. CDR3 coding DNA: TGTGCCAGCAGCCAAGAGGGAGAGGCCGGAAAACTGTTTTTT. It codes for CASSQEGEAGKLFF.

The sample holds one count of this clone. This rearrangement joins TRBV6-6 to TRBJ1-4; 7 bases match TRBD1. Germline loops: CDR1 MNHNY, CDR2 SVGAGI (reference sequence). The CDR3 consists of 15 residues. V dropped 7 bases and J dropped 2; count of bases not matched to a gene: 7. As DNA, the CDR3 is TGTGCCAGCACCGATCCGGGACAGACTAATGAAAAACTGTTTTTT. Its translation: CASTDPGQTNEKLFF.

CDR3 sequence: CAWSGQGWGYTF. The CDR3 bases are TGTGCCTGGAGTGGGCAGGGTTGGGGCTACACCTTC. The rearrangement uses TRBV30 and TRBJ1-2, with D perhaps TRBD1 (5 bases). CDR3 length equals 12 residues. Germline CDR1 is GTSNPN and CDR2 is SVGIG (reference sequence). V lost 1 base and J 8 bases, leaving 11 bases between the germline ends.

This clone was counted a few times. The chain couples TRBV5-1 to TRBJ1-1; D is ambiguous. CDR1 is SGHRS, CDR2 YFSETQ, per germline. Deletions cut 0 bases from V and 4 bases from J, with 10 bases between. The CDR3 runs 14 residues. CDR3 bases: TGCGCCAGCAGCTTGGAGGGTGAGGGCACTGAAGCTTTCTTT. Translation: CASSLEGEGTEAFF.

This clone appeared a few times. The chain links TRBV3-1 (or the pseudogene TRBV3-2) to TRBJ1-2, with 9 bases lining up with TRBD1. The CDR3 is 15 residues long. V was pared by 1 base and J by 8 bases, with 8 bases of the junction left unmatched. Looked up from germline, CDR1 is LGHDT and CDR2 is YNNKEL (reference sequence). CDR3 residues: CASSQGDRESKGYTF. The DNA for the CDR3 is TGTGCCAGCAGCCAAGGGGACAGGGAGTCGAAAGGCTACACCTTC.

The CDR3 sequence: CASSLFGRYDNQPQHF. The CDR3 region has the DNA TGTGCCAGCAGCTTATTTGGTCGGTACGACAATCAGCCCCAGCATTTT. The chain links TRBV7-8 to TRBJ1-5, with D unresolved. CDR3 length equals 16 residues. Trimming left V 2 bases short and J 3 bases short, with 14 bases between. Germline V gene sequence: CDR1 SGHVS, CDR2 FQNEAQ.

The chain carries TRBV7-3 and TRBJ2-6; D is uncertain. Germline CDR1 SGHTA, CDR2 FQGTGA. Trimming pared 3 bases from V and 2 bases from J, leaving 5 bases between. The CDR3 loop spans 14 amino acids. This CDR3 is CASSFRAGANVLTF. In DNA form, the CDR3 reads TGTGCCAGCAGCTTCCGAGCTGGGGCCAACGTCCTGACTTTC. Full variable domain (remainder filled in from reference TRBV7-3 and TRBJ2-6): GAGVSQTPSNKVTEKGKYVELRCDPISGHTALYWYRQSLGQGPEFLIYFQGTGAADDSGLPNDRFFAVRPEGSVSTLKIQRTERGDSAVYLCASSFRAGANVLTFGAGSRLTVL.

This clone is deemed medium-sized. This chain joins TRBV4-2 and TRBJ2-1, with TRBD2 matching over 15 bases. V shed 4 bases and J 2 bases; nucleotides not matched to a gene: 6. Germline V gene sequence: CDR1 LGHNA, CDR2 YNFKEQ. The CDR3 extends over 18 amino acids. The CDR3 region is CASSPQGLAGGAYNEQFF. Here the CDR3 DNA reads TGTGCCAGCAGCCCCCAGGGACTAGCGGGGGGTGCCTACAATGAGCAGTTCTTC.

This sequence joins TRBV25-1 and TRBJ2-1; tentative D call: TRBD1 (7 bases). CDR1 and CDR2 (germline): MGHDK, SYGVNS. V was pared by 6 bases and J by 9 bases, with 27 bases between. This CDR3 is 17 amino acids long. Written as DNA, the CDR3 is TGTGCCAGCAGGGGGCCTCCAGGGGGGCCCGGGGGCGGTGAGCAGTTCTTC. Translation gives CASRGPPGGPGGGEQFF.